The 20 T cell receptor beta chains reported below all come from one sample, sequenced in a study of cytomegalovirus exposure and HLA in healthy donors. Use of 60 Vbeta and 13 Jbeta primers characterized the PCR. The repertoire was sequenced with immunoSEQ multiplex PCR; TCRdb's copy has only in-frame clones and lacks some. The data show around 140,000 clones, with around 59% seen just once and over 1.5% held by the top ten. The sequenced sample consisted of PBMCs. The receptors here all came from a male donor in good health and CMV-seronegative.

The V gene is TRBV2, the J gene TRBJ1-1; D is unclear. V was trimmed by 10 bases and J by 0 bases, leaving 12 bases between them. Germline-derived CDR1 and CDR2 are SNHLY and FYNNEI. CDR3 length equals 13 residues. In nucleotides, the CDR3 is TGTGCCACTAGACGGGAATTGAACACTGAAGCTTTCTTT. This translates into CATRRELNTEAFF.

The chain has TRBV28 and TRBJ1-3; possible D gene TRBD1, 5 bases. Looked up from germline, CDR1 is MDHEN and CDR2 is SYDVKM. The CDR3 loop spans 15 amino acids. With 4 bases removed from V and 0 bases from J, the gap between germline ends came to 10 bases. The chain's CDR3 is CASSSLTDSGNTIYF. CDR3 in DNA: TGTGCCAGCAGTTCACTGACAGACTCTGGAAACACCATATATTTT.

The count of this clone is one. The V gene is TRBV6-5, the J gene TRBJ1-1; D remains unclear. Trimming cost V 2 bases and J 4 bases, with 8 bases left between them. The CDR3 is 13 residues long. The germline CDR1 and CDR2 sequences are MNHEY and SVGAGI. The CDR3 sequence is CASSYPGGTEAFF. DNA of the CDR3: TGTGCCAGCAGTTACCCCGGTGGCACTGAAGCTTTCTTT.

The chain combines TRBV9 with TRBJ2-3; 8 bases fit TRBD2. Germline CDR1 reads SGDLS; CDR2 reads YYNGEE. Losses at the gene ends were 4 bases for V and 0 bases for J; bases not matched to a gene: 7. This CDR3 region has 16 residues. CDR3 DNA: TGTGCCAGCAGCTCCGGGGGGGCCTGGAGCACAGATACGCAGTATTTT. Protein sequence: CASSSGGAWSTDTQYF.

The gene calls are TRBV7-2 and TRBJ2-2; D gene uncertain. Germline V gene sequence: CDR1 SGHTA, CDR2 FQGNSA. Trimming stripped 1 base from V and 0 bases from J, with 9 bases between. This CDR3 is built from 16 residues. The CDR3 region is CASSLGPAANTGELFF. DNA for the CDR3: TGTGCCAGCAGCTTAGGGCCTGCCGCGAACACCGGGGAGCTGTTTTTT.

The chain has TRBV5-4 and TRBJ2-3; 7 bases match TRBD1. CDR1 and CDR2 (germline): SGHNT, YYREEE (reference sequence). The CDR3 loop spans 15 amino acids. V shed 4 bases and J 5 bases; nucleotides not matched to a gene: 10. Written as DNA, the CDR3 is TGTGCCAGCAGCCGAGGACAGGTACCTCGAGATACGCAGTATTTT. Translated, it gives CASSRGQVPRDTQYF. The full variable domain, with the rest looked up from reference TRBV5-4 and TRBJ2-3, is ETGVTQSPTHLIKTRGQQVTLRCSSQSGHNTVSWYQQALGQGPQFIFQYYREEENGRGNFPPRFSGLQFPNYSSELNVNALELDDSALYLCASSRGQVPRDTQYFGPGTRLTVL.

This rearrangement joins TRBV2 to TRBJ1-2; 8 nucleotides line up with TRBD1. This CDR3 is built from 15 residues. CDR1 is SNHLY, CDR2 FYNNEI, per germline. J gave up 2 bases and V 4 bases, and 6 bases lay outside the gene matches. The CDR3 DNA follows: TGTGCCAGCAGTGTCCGGGACAGGCGCAACTATGGCTACACCTTC. Translation gives CASSVRDRRNYGYTF.

The chain employs TRBV11-3 and TRBJ1-1; D may be TRBD1 (6 bases). The germline V and J ends were trimmed by 5 bases and 3 bases, with 10 bases remaining between them. The CDR3 runs to 13 residues. Germline CDR1 SGHNT, CDR2 YENEEA. CDR3 in amino acids: CASSRAGDTEAFF. The CDR3 DNA reads TGTGCCAGCAGCCGCGCAGGGGACACTGAAGCTTTCTTT.

This chain connects TRBV19 to TRBJ2-2; 8 bases map to TRBD1. The CDR3 consists of 16 residues. The ends lost 4 bases at V and 4 bases at J; junction bases unmatched: 8. Germline V gene data show CDR1 as LNHDA and CDR2 as SQIVND (reference sequence). The CDR3 protein is CASSKGQGKPTGELFF. The CDR3 coding sequence is TGTGCCAGTAGTAAAGGACAGGGCAAACCCACCGGGGAGCTGTTTTTT.

The chain uses TRBV18 and TRBJ1-1; 7 nucleotides match TRBD1. V lost 1 base, J lost 5 bases, and 7 bases stayed unmatched. Germline CDR1 and CDR2: KGHSH and LQKENI. CDR3 length equals 15 residues. CDR3 protein: CASSPLHPQGTEAFF. The CDR3 region has the DNA TGTGCCAGCTCACCACTCCACCCACAGGGGACTGAAGCTTTCTTT.

The CDR3 spells CASSYLTGEAYGYTF. The CDR3 DNA follows: TGTGCCAGCAGTTACCTCACAGGGGAGGCCTATGGCTACACCTTC. This chain connects TRBV6-6 to TRBJ1-2, with 7 bases fitting TRBD1. The junction had 7 bases not matched to a gene; V was cut back by 2 bases and J by 4 bases. This CDR3 has 15 amino acids. Germline values: CDR1 MNHNY, CDR2 SVGAGI (reference sequence).

The chain recombines TRBV4-1 with TRBJ1-5; D unclear. Germline V gene sequence: CDR1 MGHRA, CDR2 YSYEKL. V was pared by 2 bases and J by 6 bases, with 11 bases between. The CDR3 sequence is 14 residues long. CDR3 nucleotides: TGCGCCAGCAGCCAACAATGGGAGAGTCAGCCCCAGCATTTT. Translation: CASSQQWESQPQHF.

V is TRBV30 and J is TRBJ1-2; D is unclear. CDR1 and CDR2 (germline): GTSNPN, SVGIG (reference sequence). CDR3 size: 12 residues. Trimming pared 3 bases from V and 3 bases from J, leaving 8 bases between. The CDR3 nucleotides are TGTGCCTGGAGGTCGGGGTACTATGGCTACACCTTC. Encoded protein: CAWRSGYYGYTF.

J is TRBJ2-7 and V is TRBV19, with 7 positions matching TRBD1. CDR1 and CDR2 from the germline V gene are LNHDA and SQIVND (reference sequence). The V gene end was trimmed by 3 bases and the J gene end by 3 bases; junction bases not matched to a gene: 2. This CDR3 is built from 13 residues. CDR3 bases: TGTGCCAGTAGTATCGCAGGGGGCTACGAGCAGTACTTC. Amino acids: CASSIAGGYEQYF.

This clone appeared a few times. The rearrangement joins TRBV2 to TRBJ2-7; the D gene is possibly TRBD2 (7 bases). The germline V and J ends were trimmed by 10 bases and 3 bases, with 10 bases remaining between them. The CDR3 spans 11 residues. From germline, CDR1 is SNHLY and CDR2 FYNNEI. The CDR3 spells CANREGYEQYF. CDR3 nucleotide sequence: TGTGCCAACAGGGAGGGCTACGAGCAGTACTTC.

This chain links TRBV7-3 with TRBJ2-1, with TRBD2 as a possible D gene (6 bases). V lost 6 bases, J lost 10 bases, and 16 bases lay in between. The CDR3 totals 13 residues. Germline V CDR1 and CDR2: SGHTA, FQGTGA. In nucleotides, the CDR3 is TGTGCCAGCAGTACTGATGCGGCGGGAGAGCAGTTCTTC. It yields the protein CASSTDAAGEQFF. The complete variable domain, with remaining parts taken from reference TRBV7-3 and TRBJ2-1, reads GAGVSQTPSNKVTEKGKYVELRCDPISGHTALYWYRQSLGQGPEFLIYFQGTGAADDSGLPNDRFFAVRPEGSVSTLKIQRTERGDSAVYLCASSTDAAGEQFFGPGTRLTVL.

This clone was picked up a small number of times. The rearrangement links TRBV6-5 to TRBJ1-3; the D is unclear. Germline V gene data show CDR1 as MNHEY and CDR2 as SVGAGI. V was shortened by 0 bases and J by 0 bases, with 9 bases between the two germline ends. The CDR3 has 16 amino acids. The CDR3 loop is CASSYSQVPSGNTIYF. CDR3 in DNA: TGTGCCAGCAGTTACTCGCAGGTTCCCTCTGGAAACACCATATATTTT.

The chain links TRBV5-8 to TRBJ1-4; 7 bases are shared with TRBD1. Losses at the gene ends were 4 bases for V and 3 bases for J; bases not matched to a gene: 6. Germline V gives CDR1 SGHTS, CDR2 YDEGEE. The CDR3 is made up of 15 amino acids. The CDR3 region is CASSLGQASNEKLFF. As DNA, the CDR3 is TGTGCCAGCAGCCTCGGACAGGCTTCTAATGAAAAACTGTTTTTT.

The CDR3 here is CAWRAGVGGYTF. CDR3 nucleotides: TGTGCCTGGAGAGCGGGAGTCGGTGGCTACACCTTC. This rearrangement joins TRBV30 to TRBJ1-2; D is unresolved. Per the germline V gene, CDR1 is GTSNPN and CDR2 is SVGIG (reference sequence). The CDR3 is made up of 12 amino acids. Between the trimmed V and J ends, which lost 3 bases and 7 bases, there was a span of 12 bases.

This chain links TRBV6-5 with TRBJ2-5; a weak D match, TRBD1 (5 bases). The end of the DNA aligns better with TRBJ2-7, so the J call may be wrong. This CDR3 is 15 amino acids long. Germline V gene data show CDR1 as MNHEY and CDR2 as SVGAGI. CDR3: CASSYSEIRGYEQYF. The CDR3 nucleotides read TGTGCCAGCAGTTACTCGGAGATTAGGGGCTACGAGCAGTACTTC.